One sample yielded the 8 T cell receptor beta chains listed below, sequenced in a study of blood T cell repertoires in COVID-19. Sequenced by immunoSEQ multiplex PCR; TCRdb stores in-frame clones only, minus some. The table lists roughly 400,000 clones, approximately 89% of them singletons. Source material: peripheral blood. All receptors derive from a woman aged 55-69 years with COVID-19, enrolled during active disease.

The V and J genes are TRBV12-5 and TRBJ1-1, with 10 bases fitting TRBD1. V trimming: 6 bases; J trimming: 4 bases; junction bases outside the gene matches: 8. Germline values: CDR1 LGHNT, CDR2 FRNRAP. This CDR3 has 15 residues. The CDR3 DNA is TGTGCTAGTGGCCCCGGACAGGGGGGGAGCACTGAAGCTTTCTTT. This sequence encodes CASGPGQGGSTEAFF.

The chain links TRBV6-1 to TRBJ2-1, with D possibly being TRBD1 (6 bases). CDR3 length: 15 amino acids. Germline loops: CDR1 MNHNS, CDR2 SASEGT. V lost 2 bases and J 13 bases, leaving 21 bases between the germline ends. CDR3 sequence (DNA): TGTGCCAGCAGTGAAAACTGGCAGGGGCAGGGGCTTCAGTTCTTC. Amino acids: CASSENWQGQGLQFF.

This CDR3 is CASRGTETEAFF. In DNA, the CDR3 is TGCGCCAGCAGGGGTACAGAGACTGAAGCTTTCTTT. The chain combines TRBV5-1 with TRBJ1-1; D remains ambiguous. With 5 bases removed from V and 5 bases from J, the gap between germline ends came to 10 bases. CDR1 and CDR2 from the germline V gene are SGHRS and YFSETQ. CDR3 length equals 12 residues.

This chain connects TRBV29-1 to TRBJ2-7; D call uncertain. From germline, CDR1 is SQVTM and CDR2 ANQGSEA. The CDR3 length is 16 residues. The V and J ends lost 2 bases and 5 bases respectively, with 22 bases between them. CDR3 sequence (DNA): TGCAGCGTTGAAATGGGCGTACGAGAAAGTCGCCACGAGCAGTACTTC. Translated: CSVEMGVRESRHEQYF.

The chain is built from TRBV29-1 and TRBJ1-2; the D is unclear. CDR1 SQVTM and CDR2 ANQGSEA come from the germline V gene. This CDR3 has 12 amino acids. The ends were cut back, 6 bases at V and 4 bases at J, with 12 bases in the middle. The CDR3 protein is CSVEGLSYGYTF. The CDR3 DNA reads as TGCAGCGTGGAGGGTTTGAGCTATGGCTACACCTTC.

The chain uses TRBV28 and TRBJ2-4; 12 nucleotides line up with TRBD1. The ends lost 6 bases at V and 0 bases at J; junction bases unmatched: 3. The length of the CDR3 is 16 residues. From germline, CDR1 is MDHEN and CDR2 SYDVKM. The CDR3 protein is CASRGQGAGAKNIQYF. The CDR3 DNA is TGTGCCAGCAGGGGACAGGGGGCAGGAGCCAAAAACATTCAGTACTTC.

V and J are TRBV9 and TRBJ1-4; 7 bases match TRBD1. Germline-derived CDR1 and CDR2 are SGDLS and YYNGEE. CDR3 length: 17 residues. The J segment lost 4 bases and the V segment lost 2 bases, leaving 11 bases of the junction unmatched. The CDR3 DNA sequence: TGTGCCAGCAGCGTGGGTGAGACCGGGACAGTTAATGAAAAACTGTTTTTT. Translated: CASSVGETGTVNEKLFF. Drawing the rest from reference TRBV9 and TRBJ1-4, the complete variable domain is DSGVTQTPKHLITATGQRVTLRCSPRSGDLSVYWYQQSLDQGLQFLIQYYNGEERAKGNILERFSAQQFPDLHSELNLSSLELGDSALYFCASSVGETGTVNEKLFFGSGTQLSVL.

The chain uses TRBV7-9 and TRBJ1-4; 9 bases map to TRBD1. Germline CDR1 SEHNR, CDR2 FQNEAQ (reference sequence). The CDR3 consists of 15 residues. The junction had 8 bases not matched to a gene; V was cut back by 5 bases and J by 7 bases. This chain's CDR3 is CASSPQGQGSEKLFF. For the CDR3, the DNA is TGTGCCAGCAGCCCCCAGGGACAGGGAAGTGAAAAACTGTTTTTT. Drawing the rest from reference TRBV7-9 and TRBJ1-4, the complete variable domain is DTGVSQNPRHKITKRGQNVTFRCDPISEHNRLYWYRQTLGQGPEFLTYFQNEAQLEKSRLLSDRFSAERPKGSFSTLEIQRTEQGDSAMYLCASSPQGQGSEKLFFGSGTQLSVL.